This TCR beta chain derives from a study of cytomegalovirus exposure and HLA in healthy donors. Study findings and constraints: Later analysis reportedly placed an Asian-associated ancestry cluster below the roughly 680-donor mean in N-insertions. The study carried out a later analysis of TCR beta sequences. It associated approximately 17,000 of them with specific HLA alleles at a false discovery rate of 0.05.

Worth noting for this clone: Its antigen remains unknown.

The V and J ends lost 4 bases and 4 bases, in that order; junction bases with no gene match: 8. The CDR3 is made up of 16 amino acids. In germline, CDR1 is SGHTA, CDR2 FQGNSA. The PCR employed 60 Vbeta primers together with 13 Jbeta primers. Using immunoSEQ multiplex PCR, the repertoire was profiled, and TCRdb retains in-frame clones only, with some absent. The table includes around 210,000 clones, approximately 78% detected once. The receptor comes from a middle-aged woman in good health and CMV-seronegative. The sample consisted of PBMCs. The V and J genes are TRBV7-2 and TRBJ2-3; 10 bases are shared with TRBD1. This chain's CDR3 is CASSSTGGYPSDTQYF. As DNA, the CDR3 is TGTGCCAGCAGCTCGACAGGGGGCTATCCTTCAGATACGCAGTATTTT.